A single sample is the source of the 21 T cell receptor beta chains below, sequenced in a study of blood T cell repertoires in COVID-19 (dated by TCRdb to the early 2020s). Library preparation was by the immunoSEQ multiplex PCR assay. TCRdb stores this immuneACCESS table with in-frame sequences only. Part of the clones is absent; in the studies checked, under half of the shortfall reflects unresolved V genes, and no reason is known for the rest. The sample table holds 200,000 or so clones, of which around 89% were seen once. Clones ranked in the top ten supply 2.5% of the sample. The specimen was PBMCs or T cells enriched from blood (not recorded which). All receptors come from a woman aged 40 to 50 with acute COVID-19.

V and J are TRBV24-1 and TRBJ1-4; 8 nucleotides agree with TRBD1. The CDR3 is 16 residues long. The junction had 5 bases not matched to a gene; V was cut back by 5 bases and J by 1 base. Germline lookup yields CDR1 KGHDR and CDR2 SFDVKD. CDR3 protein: CATSVGQVITNEKLFF. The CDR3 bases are TGTGCCACCAGTGTGGGACAGGTGATAACTAATGAAAAACTGTTTTTT.

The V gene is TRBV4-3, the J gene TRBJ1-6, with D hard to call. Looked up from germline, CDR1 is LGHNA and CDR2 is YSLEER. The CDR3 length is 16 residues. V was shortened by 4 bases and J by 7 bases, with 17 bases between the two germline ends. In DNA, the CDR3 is TGCGCCAGCAGCCTTACACGGACTGGGAAGAATTCACCCCTCCACTTT. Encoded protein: CASSLTRTGKNSPLHF.

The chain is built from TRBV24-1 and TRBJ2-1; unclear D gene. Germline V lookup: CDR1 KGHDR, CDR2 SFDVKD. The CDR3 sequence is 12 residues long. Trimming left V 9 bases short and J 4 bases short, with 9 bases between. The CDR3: CATPTGYNEQFF. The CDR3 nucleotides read TGTGCCACCCCGACTGGATACAATGAGCAGTTCTTC.

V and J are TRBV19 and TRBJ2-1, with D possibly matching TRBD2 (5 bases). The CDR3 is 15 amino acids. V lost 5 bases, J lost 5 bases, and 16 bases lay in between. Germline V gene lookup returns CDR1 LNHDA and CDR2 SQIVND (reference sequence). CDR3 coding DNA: TGTGCCAGTAGTCCGGACTGGGTTCGGGACAATGAGCAGTTCTTC. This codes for CASSPDWVRDNEQFF.

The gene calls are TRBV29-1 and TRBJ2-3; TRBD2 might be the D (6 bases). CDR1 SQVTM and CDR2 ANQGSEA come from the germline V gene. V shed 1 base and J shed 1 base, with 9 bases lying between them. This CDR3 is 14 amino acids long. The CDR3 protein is CSVEGGEGTDTQYF. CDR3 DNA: TGCAGCGTTGAAGGGGGGGAGGGCACAGATACGCAGTATTTT.

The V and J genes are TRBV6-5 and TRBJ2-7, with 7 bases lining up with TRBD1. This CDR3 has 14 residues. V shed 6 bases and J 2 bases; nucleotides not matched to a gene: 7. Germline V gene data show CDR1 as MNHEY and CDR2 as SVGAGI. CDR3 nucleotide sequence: TGTGCCAGCAGGGGGGAGACAGGGCCCTACGAGCAGTACTTC. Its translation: CASRGETGPYEQYF.

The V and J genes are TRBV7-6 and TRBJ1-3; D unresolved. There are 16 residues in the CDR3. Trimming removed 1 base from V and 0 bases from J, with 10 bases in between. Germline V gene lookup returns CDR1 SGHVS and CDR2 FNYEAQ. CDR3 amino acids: CASSLGAVDSGNTIYF. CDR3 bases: TGTGCCAGCAGCTTAGGGGCAGTTGACTCTGGAAACACCATATATTTT.

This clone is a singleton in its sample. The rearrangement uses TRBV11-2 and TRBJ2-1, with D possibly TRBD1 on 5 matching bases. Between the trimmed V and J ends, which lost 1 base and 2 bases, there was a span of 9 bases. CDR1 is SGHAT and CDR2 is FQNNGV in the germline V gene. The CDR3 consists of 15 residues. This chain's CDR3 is CASSLVTAPYNEQFF. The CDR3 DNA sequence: TGTGCCAGCAGCTTAGTGACAGCACCCTACAATGAGCAGTTCTTC.

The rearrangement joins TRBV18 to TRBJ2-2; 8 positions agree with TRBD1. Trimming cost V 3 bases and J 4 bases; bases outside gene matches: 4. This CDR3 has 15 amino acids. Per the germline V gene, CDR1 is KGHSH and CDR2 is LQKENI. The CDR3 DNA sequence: TGTGCCAGCTCACCGGGACAGGTTGGCACCGGGGAGCTGTTTTTT. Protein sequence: CASSPGQVGTGELFF.

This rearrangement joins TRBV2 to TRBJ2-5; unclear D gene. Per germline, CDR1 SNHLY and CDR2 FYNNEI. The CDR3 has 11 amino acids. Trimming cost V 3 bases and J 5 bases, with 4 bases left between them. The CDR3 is CASSDRETQYF. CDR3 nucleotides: TGTGCCAGCAGTGACCGGGAGACCCAGTACTTC.

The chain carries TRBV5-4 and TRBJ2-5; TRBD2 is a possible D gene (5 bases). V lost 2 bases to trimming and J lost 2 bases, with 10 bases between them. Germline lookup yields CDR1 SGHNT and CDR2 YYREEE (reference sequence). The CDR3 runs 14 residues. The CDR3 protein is CASSFPGLQETQYF. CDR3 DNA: TGTGCCAGCAGCTTTCCGGGATTACAAGAGACCCAGTACTTC.

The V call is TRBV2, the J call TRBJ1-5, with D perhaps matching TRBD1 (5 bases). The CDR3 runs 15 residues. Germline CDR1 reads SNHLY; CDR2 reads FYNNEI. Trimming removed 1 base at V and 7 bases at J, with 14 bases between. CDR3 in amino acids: CASSEGGRVLQPQHF. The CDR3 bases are TGTGCCAGCAGTGAAGGCGGCAGGGTCTTGCAGCCCCAGCATTTT.

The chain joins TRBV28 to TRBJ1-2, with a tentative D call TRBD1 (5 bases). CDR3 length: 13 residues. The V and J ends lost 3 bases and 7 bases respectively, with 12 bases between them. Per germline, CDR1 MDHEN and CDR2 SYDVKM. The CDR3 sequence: CASSLGGSSGYTF. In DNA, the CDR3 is TGTGCCAGCAGTTTGGGGGGTAGCTCTGGCTACACCTTC.

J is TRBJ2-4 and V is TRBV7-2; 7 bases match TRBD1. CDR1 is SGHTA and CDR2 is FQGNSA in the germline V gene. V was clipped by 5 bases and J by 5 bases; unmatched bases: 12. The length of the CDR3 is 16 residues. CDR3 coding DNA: TGTGCCAGCAGCACCCGACCGAACAGGGGTCAAAACATTCAGTACTTC. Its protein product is CASSTRPNRGQNIQYF.

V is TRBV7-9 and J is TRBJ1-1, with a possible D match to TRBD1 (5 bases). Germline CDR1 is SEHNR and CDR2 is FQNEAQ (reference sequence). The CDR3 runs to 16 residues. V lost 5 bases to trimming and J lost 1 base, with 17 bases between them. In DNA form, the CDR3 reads TGTGCCAGCAGCCCGGGTCAGGGCCTTGAGAACACTGAAGCTTTCTTT. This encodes CASSPGQGLENTEAFF.

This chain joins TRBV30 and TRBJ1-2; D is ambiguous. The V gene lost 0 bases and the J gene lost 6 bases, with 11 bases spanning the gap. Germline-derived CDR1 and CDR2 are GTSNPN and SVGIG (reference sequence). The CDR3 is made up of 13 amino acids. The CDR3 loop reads CAWSVTGNNGYTF. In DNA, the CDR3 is TGTGCCTGGAGTGTAACGGGAAATAATGGCTACACCTTC.

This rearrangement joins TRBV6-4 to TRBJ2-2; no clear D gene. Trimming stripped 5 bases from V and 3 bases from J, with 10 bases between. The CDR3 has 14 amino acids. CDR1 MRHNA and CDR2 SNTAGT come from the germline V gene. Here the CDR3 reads CASSQLPDTGELFF. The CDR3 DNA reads TGTGCCAGCAGTCAATTACCGGACACCGGGGAGCTGTTTTTT.

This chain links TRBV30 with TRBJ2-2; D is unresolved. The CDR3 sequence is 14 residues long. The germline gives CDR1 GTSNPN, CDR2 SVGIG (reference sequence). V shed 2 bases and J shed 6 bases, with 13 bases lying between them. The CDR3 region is CAWSISTTAGELFF. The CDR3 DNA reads TGTGCCTGGAGTATTAGTACCACCGCCGGGGAGCTGTTTTTT.

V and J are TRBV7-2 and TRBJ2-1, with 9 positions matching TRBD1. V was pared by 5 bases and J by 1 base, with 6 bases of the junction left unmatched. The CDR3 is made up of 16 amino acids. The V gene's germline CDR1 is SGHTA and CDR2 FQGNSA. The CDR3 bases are TGTGCCAGCAGCCCCGTACAGGGGGCGTCCTACAATGAGCAGTTCTTC. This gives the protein CASSPVQGASYNEQFF.

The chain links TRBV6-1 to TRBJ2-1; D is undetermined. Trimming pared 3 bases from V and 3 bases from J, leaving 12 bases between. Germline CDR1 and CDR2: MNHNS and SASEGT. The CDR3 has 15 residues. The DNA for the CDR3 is TGTGCCAGCAGTGAGGGCCAGTTGGGCTACAATGAGCAGTTCTTC. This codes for CASSEGQLGYNEQFF.

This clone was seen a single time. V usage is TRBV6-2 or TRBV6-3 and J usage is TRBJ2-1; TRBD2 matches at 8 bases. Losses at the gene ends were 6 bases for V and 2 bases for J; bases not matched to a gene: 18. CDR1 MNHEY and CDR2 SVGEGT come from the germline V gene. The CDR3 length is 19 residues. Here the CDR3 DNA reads TGTGCCAGCAGCAGCACGCGACTATCCGTAGCGGGAACCTACAATGAGCAGTTCTTC. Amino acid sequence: CASSSTRLSVAGTYNEQFF.